This TCR beta chain was identified during a study of blood T cell repertoires in COVID-19. V lost 5 bases to trimming and J lost 9 bases; unmatched junction nucleotides: 8. The CDR3 has 13 amino acids. Per germline, CDR1 SGHAT and CDR2 FQNNGV. Using immunoSEQ multiplex PCR, the repertoire was profiled, and TCRdb retains in-frame clones only, with some absent. This repertoire shows more than 150,000 clones, around 80% found once; its top ten account for 17%. This rearrangement joins TRBV11-2 to TRBJ2-5; the match to TRBD2 covers 8 bases. This sequence was found in a woman aged 45-65 years who had recovered from COVID-19. The sample was PBMCs or T cells enriched from blood (not recorded which). Here the CDR3 reads CASSPSPGGAQYF. The CDR3 DNA sequence: TGTGCCAGCAGCCCCTCGCCGGGGGGGGCCCAGTACTTC.